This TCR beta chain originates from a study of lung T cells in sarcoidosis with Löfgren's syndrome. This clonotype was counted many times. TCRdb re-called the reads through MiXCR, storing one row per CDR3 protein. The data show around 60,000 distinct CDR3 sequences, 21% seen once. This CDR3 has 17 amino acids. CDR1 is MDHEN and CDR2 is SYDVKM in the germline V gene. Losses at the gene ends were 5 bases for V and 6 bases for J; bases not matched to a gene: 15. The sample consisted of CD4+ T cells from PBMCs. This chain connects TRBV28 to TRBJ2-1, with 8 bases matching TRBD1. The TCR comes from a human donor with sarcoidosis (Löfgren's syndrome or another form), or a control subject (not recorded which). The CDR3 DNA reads TGTGCCAGCAGTGCCTGGACAGGGAAGCCTAGAAGCAATGAGCAGTTCTTC. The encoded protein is CASSAWTGKPRSNEQFF.